One T cell receptor beta chain is described in this entry. Its antigen is undetermined. This table comes from immunoSEQ multiplex PCR, and its TCRdb copy is limited to in-frame clones, with some not included. The profile shows 120,000 or so clones, approximately 95% of them singletons. The entry originates in a study of cytomegalovirus exposure and HLA in healthy donors. Study context: The roughly 670 first-cohort repertoires shared a platform with the roughly 130 validation repertoires, as reported in a later analysis. Whole-study findings and limits: Among TCR sequences, most were rare, though some public TCRs appeared in many donors. High specificity and sensitivity for cytomegalovirus status were reported for the classifier.

The TCR sequence derives from a man between 18 and 35 years old in good health and CMV-seronegative. The source material was PBMCs.

The chain's CDR3 is CASSYAGFKETQYF. The CDR3 nucleotides are TGTGCCAGCAGTTACGCAGGCTTCAAAGAGACCCAGTACTTC. The J gene is TRBJ2-5, the V gene TRBV6-5; D unclear. The CDR3 has 14 residues. Deletions cut 2 bases from V and 3 bases from J, with 10 bases between. From germline, CDR1 is MNHEY and CDR2 SVGAGI.